The 5 T cell receptor beta chains reported below all come from one sample, sequenced in a study of T cells after yellow fever vaccination. One entry per CDR3 protein, called by TCRdb with MiXCR from the 5' RACE reads. Of hundreds of thousands of distinct CDR3 sequences listed, around 20% are singletons. This specimen consisted of PBMCs, obtained before the yellow fever booster vaccination. These receptors came from a man younger than 35 who received the YFV17D yellow fever vaccine.

The table lists this clonotype with a few counts. The CDR3 DNA reads as TGCAGCGCTACCATGATGTTAGGCTACACCTTC. Its translation: CSATMMLGYTF. V is TRBV29-1 and J is TRBJ1-2; D gene uncertain. V was clipped by 7 bases and J by 8 bases, with 14 bases between them. Germline V gene lookup returns CDR1 SQVTM and CDR2 ANQGSEA. This CDR3 contains 11 residues.

The V gene is TRBV4-2, the J gene TRBJ2-2, with 9 positions matching TRBD2. Per the germline V gene, CDR1 is LGHNA and CDR2 is YNFKEQ. The V and J ends lost 0 bases and 4 bases, in that order; junction bases with no gene match: 6. This CDR3 has 17 residues. CDR3 DNA sequence: TGTGCCAGCAGCCAAGAAGGCGGGGGGGCGGGCACCGGGGAGCTGTTTTTT. It translates to CASSQEGGGAGTGELFF.

This chain uses TRBV18 with TRBJ2-1; 8 nucleotides line up with TRBD2. In germline, CDR1 is KGHSH, CDR2 LQKENI. V lost 2 bases and J lost 4; bases outside the gene matches: 10. There are 17 residues in the CDR3. DNA for the CDR3: TGTGCCAGCTCACCAACGATCGGGGGGGTGTTATACAATGAGCAGTTCTTC. This translates into CASSPTIGGVLYNEQFF.

This clonotype occurred a few times. CDR3 in amino acids: CASSQGPGLAKNIQYF. DNA for the CDR3: TGCGCCAGCAGCCAAGGACCAGGACTAGCCAAAAACATTCAGTACTTC. The J gene is TRBJ2-4, the V gene TRBV4-1; possible D gene TRBD2, 5 bases. Trimming removed 1 base from V and 0 bases from J, with 10 bases in between. Germline V gene lookup returns CDR1 MGHRA and CDR2 YSYEKL. This CDR3 comprises 16 residues.

The chain recombines TRBV5-5 with TRBJ2-2; 14 bases map to TRBD2. V dropped 1 base and J dropped 6; count of bases not matched to a gene: 8. Germline CDR1 and CDR2: SGHKS and YYEKEE (reference sequence). The CDR3 has 18 residues. The CDR3 reads CASSLLIRLAGGPGELFF. The CDR3 DNA is TGTGCCAGCAGCTTGCTAATTCGACTAGCGGGGGGGCCCGGGGAGCTGTTTTTT.